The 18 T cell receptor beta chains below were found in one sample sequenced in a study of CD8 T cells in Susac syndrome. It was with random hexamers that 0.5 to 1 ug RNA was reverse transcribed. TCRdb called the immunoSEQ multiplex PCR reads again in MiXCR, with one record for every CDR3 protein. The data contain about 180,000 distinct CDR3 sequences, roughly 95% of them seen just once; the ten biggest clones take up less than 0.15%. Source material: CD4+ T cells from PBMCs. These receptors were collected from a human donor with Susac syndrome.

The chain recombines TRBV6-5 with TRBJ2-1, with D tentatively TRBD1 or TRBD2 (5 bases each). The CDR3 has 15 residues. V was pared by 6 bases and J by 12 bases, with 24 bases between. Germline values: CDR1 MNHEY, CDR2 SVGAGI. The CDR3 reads CASSLPPGQGVGQFF. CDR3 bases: TGTGCCAGCAGCCTCCCCCCGGGGCAGGGCGTTGGGCAGTTCTTC.

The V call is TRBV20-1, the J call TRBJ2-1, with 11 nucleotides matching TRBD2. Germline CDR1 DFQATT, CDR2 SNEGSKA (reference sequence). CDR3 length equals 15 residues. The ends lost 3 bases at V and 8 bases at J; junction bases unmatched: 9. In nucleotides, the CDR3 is TGCAGTGCTAGGGGACTAGCGGACCTCACGGATGAGCAGTTCTTC. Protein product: CSARGLADLTDEQFF.

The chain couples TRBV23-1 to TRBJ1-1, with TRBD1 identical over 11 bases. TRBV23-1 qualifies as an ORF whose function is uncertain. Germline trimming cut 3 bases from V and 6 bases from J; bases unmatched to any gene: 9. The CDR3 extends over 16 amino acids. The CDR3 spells CASSQDRGPRAPEAFF. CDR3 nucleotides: TGCGCCAGCAGTCAGGACAGGGGGCCTCGCGCCCCTGAAGCTTTCTTT.

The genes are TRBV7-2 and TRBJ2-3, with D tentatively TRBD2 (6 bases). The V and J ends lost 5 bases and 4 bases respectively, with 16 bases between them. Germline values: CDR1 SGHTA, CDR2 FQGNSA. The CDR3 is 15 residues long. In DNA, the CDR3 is TGTGCCAGCAGCCCACGACACGGGAGCGCAGATACGCAGTATTTT. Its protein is CASSPRHGSADTQYF.

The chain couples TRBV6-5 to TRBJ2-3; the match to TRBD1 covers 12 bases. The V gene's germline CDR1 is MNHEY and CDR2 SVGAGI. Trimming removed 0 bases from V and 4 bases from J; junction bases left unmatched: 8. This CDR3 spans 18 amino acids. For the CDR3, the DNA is TGTGCCAGCAGTTACTCGATGGGGACAGGGGGCGCGGCAGATACGCAGTATTTT. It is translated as CASSYSMGTGGAADTQYF.

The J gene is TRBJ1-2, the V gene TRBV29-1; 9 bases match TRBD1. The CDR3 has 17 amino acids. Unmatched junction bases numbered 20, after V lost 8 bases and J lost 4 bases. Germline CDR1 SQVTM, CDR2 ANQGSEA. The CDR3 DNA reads TGCAGCCCAGAACGATCCCTAAACAGGGGGCGAATCTATGGCTACACCTTC. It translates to CSPERSLNRGRIYGYTF. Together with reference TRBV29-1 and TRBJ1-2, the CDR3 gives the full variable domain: SAVISQKPSRDICQRGTSLTIQCQVDSQVTMMFWYRQQPGQSLTLIATANQGSEATYESGFVIDKFPISRPNLTFSTLTVSNMSPEDSSIYLCSPERSLNRGRIYGYTFGSGTRLTVV.

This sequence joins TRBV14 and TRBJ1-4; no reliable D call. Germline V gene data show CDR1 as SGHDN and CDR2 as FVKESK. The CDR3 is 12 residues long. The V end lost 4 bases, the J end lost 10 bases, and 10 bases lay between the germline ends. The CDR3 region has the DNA TGTGCCAGCAGCCCTGGGCACACAAAACTGTTTTTT. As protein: CASSPGHTKLFF.

This CDR3 is CATSRVDFTDTQYF. Written as DNA, the CDR3 is TGTGCCACCAGTCGTGTGGATTTCACAGATACGCAGTATTTT. The chain couples TRBV24-1 to TRBJ2-3; D is undetermined. V gave up 6 bases and J gave up 2 bases, with 11 bases separating them. The CDR3 consists of 14 residues. The V gene's germline CDR1 is KGHDR and CDR2 SFDVKD.

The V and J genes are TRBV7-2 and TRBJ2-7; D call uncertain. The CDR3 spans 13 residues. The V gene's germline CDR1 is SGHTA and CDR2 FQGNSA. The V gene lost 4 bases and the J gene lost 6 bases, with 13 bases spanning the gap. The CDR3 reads CASSSLALSEQYF. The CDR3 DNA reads TGTGCCAGCAGCTCCTTGGCCCTGAGCGAGCAGTACTTC.

DNA of the CDR3: TGTGCCAGCAGCCAAGAAGGTACTATTCTCACAGATACGCAGTATTTT. Its protein product is CASSQEGTILTDTQYF. V gene TRBV3-1 combines with J gene TRBJ2-3; no reliable D call. CDR3 length: 16 amino acids. The germline V and J ends were trimmed by 0 bases and 2 bases, with 12 bases remaining between them. Germline V lookup: CDR1 LGHDT, CDR2 YNNKEL (reference sequence).

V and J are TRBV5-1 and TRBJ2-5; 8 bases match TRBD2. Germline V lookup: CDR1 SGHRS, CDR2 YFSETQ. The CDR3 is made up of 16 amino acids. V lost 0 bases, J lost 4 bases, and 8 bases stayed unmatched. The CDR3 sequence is CASSLGALTSGETQYF. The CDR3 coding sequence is TGCGCCAGCAGCTTGGGGGCACTTACTAGCGGAGAGACCCAGTACTTC.

The CDR3 region has the DNA TGTGCCAGCAGCTTTGACGGGGGTAGCACAGATACGCAGTATTTT. Protein sequence: CASSFDGGSTDTQYF. The chain joins TRBV7-3 to TRBJ2-3; D may be TRBD2 (6 bases). This CDR3 has 15 residues. V lost 3 bases to trimming and J lost 0 bases, with 10 bases between them. Germline V gene sequence: CDR1 SGHTA, CDR2 FQGTGA.

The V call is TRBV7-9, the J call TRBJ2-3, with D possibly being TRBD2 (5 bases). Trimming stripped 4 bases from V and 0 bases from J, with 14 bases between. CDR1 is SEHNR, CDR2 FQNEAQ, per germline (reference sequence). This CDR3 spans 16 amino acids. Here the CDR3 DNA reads TGTGCCAGCAGCTCCACCGGGGTTCCTAGCACAGATACGCAGTATTTT. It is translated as CASSSTGVPSTDTQYF.

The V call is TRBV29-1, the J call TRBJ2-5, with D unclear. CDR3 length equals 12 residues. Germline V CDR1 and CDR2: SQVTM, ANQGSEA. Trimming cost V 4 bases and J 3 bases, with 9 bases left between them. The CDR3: CSVGQKEETQYF. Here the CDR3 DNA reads TGCAGCGTTGGCCAGAAGGAAGAGACCCAGTACTTC.

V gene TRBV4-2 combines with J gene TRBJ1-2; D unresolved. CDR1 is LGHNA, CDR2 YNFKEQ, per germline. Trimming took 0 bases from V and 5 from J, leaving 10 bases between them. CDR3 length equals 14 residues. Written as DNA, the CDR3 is TGTGCCAGCAGCCAAGATGCAGCTGTATATGGCTACACCTTC. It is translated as CASSQDAAVYGYTF.

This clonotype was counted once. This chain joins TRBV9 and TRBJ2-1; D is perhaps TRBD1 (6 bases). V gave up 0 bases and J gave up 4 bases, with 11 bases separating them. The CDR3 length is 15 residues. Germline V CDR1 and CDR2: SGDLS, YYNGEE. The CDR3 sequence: CASSVAQGLYNEQFF. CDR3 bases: TGTGCCAGCAGCGTAGCCCAGGGGCTATACAATGAGCAGTTCTTC.

The CDR3 spells CASSLAGLAGINEQFF. The DNA for the CDR3 is TGCGCCAGCAGCTTGGCCGGCCTAGCGGGGATCAATGAGCAGTTCTTC. The genes are TRBV5-1 and TRBJ2-1; 9 nucleotides match TRBD2. This CDR3 has 16 residues. From germline, CDR1 is SGHRS and CDR2 YFSETQ. With 0 bases clipped from V and 6 bases from J, the junction kept 7 bases outside the gene matches.

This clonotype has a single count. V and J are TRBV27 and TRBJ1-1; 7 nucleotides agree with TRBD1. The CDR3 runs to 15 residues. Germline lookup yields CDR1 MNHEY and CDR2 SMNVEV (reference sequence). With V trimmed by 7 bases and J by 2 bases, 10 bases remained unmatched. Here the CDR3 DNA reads TGTGCCAGCAAACGAAGACAGGGTATCAACACTGAAGCTTTCTTT. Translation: CASKRRQGINTEAFF.